This T cell receptor beta chain was obtained from a study of cytomegalovirus exposure and HLA in healthy donors. V shed 0 bases, J shed 5 bases, and the junction held 8 bases outside the gene matches. There are 17 residues in the CDR3. Germline CDR1 ENHRY, CDR2 SYGVKD. The PCR used 60 Vbeta and 13 Jbeta primers. Profiling relied on immunoSEQ multiplex PCR, and the TCRdb table lists in-frame clones only, not all of them. The table has about 150,000 clones, around 79% seen once. V is TRBV10-3 and J is TRBJ2-1; 9 bases align to TRBD2. The sample was PBMCs. The TCR originated in a woman in her twenties or thirties in good health and CMV-seronegative. CDR3 DNA: TGTGCCATCAGTGAGTCGATGGCTAGCGGGGACCACAATGAGCAGTTCTTC. Translation gives CAISESMASGDHNEQFF.